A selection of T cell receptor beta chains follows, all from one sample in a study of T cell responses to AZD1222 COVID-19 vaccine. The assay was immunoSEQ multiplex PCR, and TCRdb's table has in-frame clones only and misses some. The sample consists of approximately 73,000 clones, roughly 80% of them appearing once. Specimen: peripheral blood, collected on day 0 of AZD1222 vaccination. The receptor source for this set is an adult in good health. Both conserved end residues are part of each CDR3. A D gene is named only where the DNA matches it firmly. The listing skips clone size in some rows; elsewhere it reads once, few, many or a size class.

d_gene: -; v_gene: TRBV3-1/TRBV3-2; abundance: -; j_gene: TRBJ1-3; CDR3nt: TGTGCCAGCAGCAACCGGGGCCTCTCTGGAAACACCATATATTTT; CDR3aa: CASSNRGLSGNTIYF
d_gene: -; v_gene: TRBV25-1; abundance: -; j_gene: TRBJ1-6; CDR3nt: TGTGCCAGCAGTGAAGAGGGGCAGGGCGTTTCCTATAATTCACCCCTCCACTTT; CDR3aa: CASSEEGQGVSYNSPLHF
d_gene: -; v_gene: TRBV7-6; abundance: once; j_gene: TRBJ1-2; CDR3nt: TGTGCCAGCAGCTTCAGGGGAGGGCATGGCTACACCTTC; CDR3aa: CASSFRGGHGYTF
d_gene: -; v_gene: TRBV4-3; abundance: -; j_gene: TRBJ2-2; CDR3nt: TGCGCCAGCAGCCAAGGGACTTTGAACACCGGGGAGCTGTTTTTT; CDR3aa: CASSQGTLNTGELFF
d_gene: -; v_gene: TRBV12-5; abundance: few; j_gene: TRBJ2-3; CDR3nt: TGTGCTAGTGGTTACTATAACCCGGCCACAGATACGCAGTATTTT; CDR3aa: CASGYYNPATDTQYF
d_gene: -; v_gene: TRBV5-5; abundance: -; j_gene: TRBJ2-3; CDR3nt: TGTGCCAGCAGCTTGTGGCAGACCGACACAGATACGCAGTATTTT; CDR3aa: CASSLWQTDTDTQYF
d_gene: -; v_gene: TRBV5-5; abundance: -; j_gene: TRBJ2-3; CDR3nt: TGTGCCAGCAGCTCCCCCACGACAGGTTTAACAGATACGCAGTATTTT; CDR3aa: CASSSPTTGLTDTQYF
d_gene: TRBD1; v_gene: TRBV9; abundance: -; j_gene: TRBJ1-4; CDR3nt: TGTGCCAGCAGCGTAGCTACGGACAGGGGGCAACTGTTTTTT; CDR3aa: CASSVATDRGQLFF
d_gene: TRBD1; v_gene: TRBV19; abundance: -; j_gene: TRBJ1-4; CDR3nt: TGTGCCAGTAGTGACAGGGTCGAGGATGAAAAACTGTTTTTT; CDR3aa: CASSDRVEDEKLFF
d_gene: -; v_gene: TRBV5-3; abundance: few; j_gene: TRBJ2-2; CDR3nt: TGTGCCAGATCCGCAAGGCGGGGCTCCGGGGAGCTGTTTTTT; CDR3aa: CARSARRGSGELFF
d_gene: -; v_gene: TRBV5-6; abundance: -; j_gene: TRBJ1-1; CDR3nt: TGTGCCAGCAGCTTAAACACTGAAGCTTTCTTT; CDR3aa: CASSLNTEAFF
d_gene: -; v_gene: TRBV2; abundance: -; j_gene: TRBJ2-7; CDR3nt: TGTGCCAGCAGTGAACTTTCCTGGTACCCAGAAGCGGAGCAGTACTTC; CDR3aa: CASSELSWYPEAEQYF
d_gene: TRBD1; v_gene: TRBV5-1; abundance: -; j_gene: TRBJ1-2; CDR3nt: TGCGCCAGCAGCCCAGGGGGCGCGGAATATGGCTACACCTTC; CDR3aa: CASSPGGAEYGYTF
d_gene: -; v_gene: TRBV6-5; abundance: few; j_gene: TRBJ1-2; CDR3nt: TGTGCCAGCAGTTACTCTGGCGCCTATGGCTACACCTTC; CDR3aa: CASSYSGAYGYTF
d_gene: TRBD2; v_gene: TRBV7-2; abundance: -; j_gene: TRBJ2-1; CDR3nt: TGTGCCAGCAGCCGTAGCGGGGTGGGGACCTACAATGAGCAGTTCTTC; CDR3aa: CASSRSGVGTYNEQFF
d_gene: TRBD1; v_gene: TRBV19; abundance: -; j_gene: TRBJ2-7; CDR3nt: TGTGCCAGTACCCCTCGGACAGGCGACCCCTCCTACGAGCAGTACTTC; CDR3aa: CASTPRTGDPSYEQYF
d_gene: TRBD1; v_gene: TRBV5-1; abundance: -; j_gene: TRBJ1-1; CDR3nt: TGCGCCAGCAGCTTGGCCGGGACAGGACGCATGAACACTGAAGCTTTCTTT; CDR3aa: CASSLAGTGRMNTEAFF
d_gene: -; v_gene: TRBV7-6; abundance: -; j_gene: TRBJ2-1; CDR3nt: TGTGCCAGCAGCCCCTCCGTGGGTGCAGAGTACAATGAGCAGTTCTTC; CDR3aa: CASSPSVGAEYNEQFF
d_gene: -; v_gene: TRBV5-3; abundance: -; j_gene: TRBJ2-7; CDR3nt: TGTGCCAGAAGTCGGATAGTCTGCGAGCAGTACTTC; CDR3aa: CARSRIVCEQYF
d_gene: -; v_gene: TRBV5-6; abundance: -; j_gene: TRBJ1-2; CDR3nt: TGTGCCAGCAGCTTGGTTGGATCGGCAGGCGGTGGCTACACCTTC; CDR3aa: CASSLVGSAGGGYTF
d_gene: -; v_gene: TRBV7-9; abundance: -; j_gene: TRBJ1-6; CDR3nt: TGTGCCAGCAGCCGGAACCTAGCTAATTCACCCCTCCACTTT; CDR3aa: CASSRNLANSPLHF
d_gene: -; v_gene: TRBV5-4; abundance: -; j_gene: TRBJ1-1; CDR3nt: TGTGCCAGCAGCTTGGATAATGCATTAACTGAAGCTTTCTTT; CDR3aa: CASSLDNALTEAFF
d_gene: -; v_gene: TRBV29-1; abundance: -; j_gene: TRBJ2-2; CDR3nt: TGCAGCGTTGAAGATCTGCCCGGGGAGCTGTTTTTT; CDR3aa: CSVEDLPGELFF
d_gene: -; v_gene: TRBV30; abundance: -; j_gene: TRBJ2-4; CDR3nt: TGTGCCTGGGCAGGACACTCTGCAGACATTCAGTACTTC; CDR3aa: CAWAGHSADIQYF
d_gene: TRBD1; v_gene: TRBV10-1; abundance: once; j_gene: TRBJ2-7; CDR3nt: TGCGCCAGCAGTGAGTCACTTGACAGGGACTACGAGCAGTACTTC; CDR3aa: CASSESLDRDYEQYF
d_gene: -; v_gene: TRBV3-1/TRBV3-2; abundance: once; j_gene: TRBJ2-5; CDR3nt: TGTGCCAGCAGCCAGAAGATCGAGACCCAGTACTTC; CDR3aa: CASSQKIETQYF
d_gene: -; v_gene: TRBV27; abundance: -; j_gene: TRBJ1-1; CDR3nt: TGTGCCAGCCTGGCCGGGGGAAACACTGAAGCTTTCTTT; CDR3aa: CASLAGGNTEAFF
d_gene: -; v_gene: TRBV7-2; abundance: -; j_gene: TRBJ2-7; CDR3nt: TGTGCCAGCAGCCACCAGGCGGACGGAAACTACGAGCAGTACTTC; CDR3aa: CASSHQADGNYEQYF
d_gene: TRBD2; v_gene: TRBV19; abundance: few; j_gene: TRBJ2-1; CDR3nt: TGTGCCAGTAGTATAGGTAATAGCGGGGGGGCCAAAAATGAGCAGTTCTTC; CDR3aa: CASSIGNSGGAKNEQFF
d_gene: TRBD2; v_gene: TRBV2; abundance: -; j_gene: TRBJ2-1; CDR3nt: TGTGCCAGCCGGAGGGCCAGCGGGAGTGCCTTCAATGAGCAGTTCTTC; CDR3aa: CASRRASGSAFNEQFF
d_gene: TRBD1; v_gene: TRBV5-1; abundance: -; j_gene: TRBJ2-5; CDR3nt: TGCGCCAGCAGCTTGGAAACCGGGACAGGAACATTTACCCAGTACTTC; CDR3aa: CASSLETGTGTFTQYF